This T cell receptor beta chain was found in a study of shared clonotypes between healthy human individuals. Background on the study: A donor's plate count was three for CD4 naive and three for CD4 memory; CD8 naive had two and CD8 memory one. The study's findings and limits: Shared clonotypes: 4.5% to 5% naive CD4, around 3.5% naive CD8, 2.3% memory CD4, about 0.4% memory CD8. Non-shared clonotypes were found to have lower generation probabilities than the clonotypes that were shared by all four of the sorted-subset donors.

As defined, naive CD8 cells were CD45RO-negative and positively selected for CCR7, with terminally differentiated effector memory CD45RA+ cells excluded. The study ran the assay at deep level. Assay: immunoSEQ multiplex PCR; the TCRdb copy retains only in-frame clones and omits some. The table shows millions of clones, with about 92% occurring only once. A remark on this clone: The antigen remains undetermined.

The V segment lost 4 bases and the J segment 5 bases; nucleotides outside the gene matches: 5. The germline V gene encodes CDR1 SEHNR and CDR2 FQNEAQ (reference sequence). The CDR3 is 16 residues long. V gene TRBV7-9 combines with J gene TRBJ2-1, with 13 bases matching TRBD2. This sequence was found in a man between 18 and 29 years old in good health. Some clones in this sample may be carry-over from other donors' samples. Input material: naive CD8+ T cells from PBMCs. This chain's CDR3 is CASSWTSGSPHNEQFF. The CDR3 bases are TGTGCCAGCAGCTGGACTAGCGGGAGTCCTCACAATGAGCAGTTCTTC.